These T cell receptor beta chains were read from a single sample in a study of blood T cell repertoires in COVID-19. Sequencing used immunoSEQ multiplex PCR; TCRdb keeps in-frame clones, though not all of them. The data show roughly 410,000 clones, with about 90% seen just once and roughly 1.2% held by the top ten. The specimen sequenced was peripheral blood. All receptors derive from a man between 40 and 49 years old with acute or convalescent COVID-19. The CDR3 runs from the conserved cysteine through the conserved F or W. The order of the fields is V gene, D gene, J gene, clone size, CDR3 protein, CDR3 DNA. The D gene is left open where the match is weak. Some rows mark clone size as missing; the rest say once, few, many or name a class of expanded clone.

TRBV11-2	TRBD1	TRBJ2-7	.	CASSGRGQGIAYEQYF	TGTGCCAGCAGCGGACGGGGACAGGGAATTGCCTACGAGCAGTACTTC
TRBV7-3	.	TRBJ1-2	.	CASSLSGGAYGYTF	TGTGCCAGCAGCTTATCCGGGGGGGCCTATGGCTACACCTTC
TRBV6-5	.	TRBJ1-1	.	CASSYLSPGNTEAFF	TGTGCCAGCAGTTACTTGAGTCCGGGTAACACTGAAGCTTTCTTT
TRBV5-1	.	TRBJ2-5	.	CASSLESRETQYF	TGCGCCAGCAGCTTGGAATCGAGGGAGACCCAGTACTTC
TRBV29-1	.	TRBJ1-2	many	CSVEAGNRGYTF	TGCAGCGTTGAGGCAGGGAATCGCGGCTACACCTTC
TRBV11-3	TRBD1	TRBJ2-3	.	CASSSSWTGSTDTQYF	TGTGCCAGCAGCTCTTCCTGGACAGGGAGCACAGATACGCAGTATTTT
TRBV5-1	TRBD2	TRBJ2-1	.	CASSSTTRTSNGDEQFF	TGCGCCAGCAGCTCTACAACCCGGACTAGCAATGGCGATGAGCAGTTCTTC
TRBV5-4	TRBD2	TRBJ2-1	once	CASSLLAGGSSYNEQFF	TGTGCCAGCAGCTTATTAGCGGGGGGGAGCTCCTACAATGAGCAGTTCTTC
TRBV5-1	TRBD1	TRBJ2-7	.	CASSLGPGTEPYEQYF	TGCGCCAGCAGCTTAGGGCCCGGGACAGAGCCCTACGAGCAGTACTTC
TRBV7-8	TRBD2	TRBJ2-2	.	CASSSRTSGITGELFF	TGTGCCAGCAGCTCTAGGACTAGCGGGATCACCGGGGAGCTGTTTTTT
TRBV24-1	.	TRBJ1-1	.	CATSDEAVDEAFF	TGTGCCACCAGTGATGAGGCCGTGGATGAAGCTTTCTTT
TRBV28	.	TRBJ2-7	.	CASIRQAFNSYEQYF	TGTGCCAGCATTAGACAGGCCTTTAACAGCTACGAGCAGTACTTC
TRBV18	.	TRBJ1-1	.	CASSPTGFNTEAFF	TGTGCCAGCTCACCCACAGGGTTCAACACTGAAGCTTTCTTT
TRBV19	TRBD1	TRBJ1-4	.	CASSTGQGGFEKLFF	TGTGCCAGTAGTACCGGACAGGGAGGATTTGAAAAACTGTTTTTT
TRBV5-1	TRBD1	TRBJ1-4	.	CASRPGQENEKLFF	TGCGCCAGCAGACCTGGACAGGAAAATGAAAAACTGTTTTTT
TRBV6-5	.	TRBJ1-2	once	CASSYSGQRGGYTF	TGTGCCAGCAGTTACTCCGGACAGCGTGGGGGCTACACCTTC
TRBV18	.	TRBJ1-4	.	CASSPSGATNEKLFF	TGTGCCAGCTCACCTTCAGGGGCAACTAATGAAAAACTGTTTTTT
TRBV7-2	TRBD2	TRBJ2-3	.	CASSLVGSSGGLGTQYF	TGTGCCAGCAGCTTAGTTGGGTCTAGCGGCGGCTTGGGTACGCAGTATTTT
TRBV4-2	.	TRBJ1-1	.	CASSQADRNTEAFF	TGTGCCAGCAGCCAAGCAGACAGAAACACTGAAGCTTTCTTT
TRBV27	TRBD1	TRBJ1-6	.	CASSKAGTANSPLHF	TGTGCCAGCAGTAAAGCCGGGACAGCCAATTCACCCCTCCACTTT
TRBV6-6	.	TRBJ1-1	.	CASSPGDTEAFF	TGTGCCAGCAGTCCGGGGGACACTGAAGCTTTCTTT
TRBV7-9	TRBD1	TRBJ1-1	.	CASRPRAGQGNVLNTEAFF	TGTGCCAGCAGACCCCGGGCGGGACAGGGGAACGTATTGAACACTGAAGCTTTCTTT
TRBV5-1	.	TRBJ2-1	few	CASRRTGDEQFF	TGCGCCAGCAGGCGGACGGGGGATGAGCAGTTCTTC
TRBV28	.	TRBJ1-2	many	CASSSGRDYGYTF	TGTGCCAGCAGTTCCGGGAGGGACTATGGCTACACCTTC
TRBV7-9	TRBD1	TRBJ2-2	.	CASSDRTGRPGELFF	TGTGCCAGCAGCGATCGGACAGGGAGACCCGGGGAGCTGTTTTTT
TRBV5-4	.	TRBJ1-2	.	CASSPRVHYGYTF	TGTGCCAGCAGCCCCAGGGTTCACTATGGCTACACCTTC
TRBV20-1	.	TRBJ2-3	once	CSASPGVFTDTQYF	TGCAGTGCTAGTCCGGGGGTTTTCACAGATACGCAGTATTTT
TRBV29-1	.	TRBJ2-7	once	CSVFDPEAYTSYEQYF	TGCAGCGTTTTTGATCCCGAGGCTTATACCTCCTACGAGCAGTACTTC
TRBV7-2	.	TRBJ2-5	.	CASSPLPGEYF	TGTGCCAGCAGCCCCCTGCCGGGGGAGTACTTC
TRBV28	.	TRBJ2-7	.	CASSSRAGTLYEQYF	TGTGCCAGCAGCTCCCGGGCGGGGACCTTATACGAGCAGTACTTC
TRBV10-3	.	TRBJ2-7	.	CAISGTARPYEQYF	TGTGCCATCAGTGGGACAGCCCGTCCCTACGAGCAGTACTTC
TRBV6-6	.	TRBJ2-7	.	CASSYLTTYEQYF	TGTGCCAGCAGTTACTTGACAACCTACGAGCAGTACTTC
TRBV28	.	TRBJ2-1	.	CASSISPPEYNEQFF	TGTGCCAGCAGTATTTCCCCTCCCGAGTACAATGAGCAGTTCTTC
TRBV7-3	TRBD1	TRBJ2-6	.	CASSLRHGTGSIGANVLTF	TGTGCCAGCAGCTTAAGGCATGGGACAGGGAGTATTGGGGCCAACGTCCTGACTTTC
TRBV29-1	TRBD1	TRBJ1-2	.	CSVDFGQADGYGYTF	TGCAGCGTTGACTTTGGACAGGCGGATGGTTATGGCTACACCTTC
TRBV15	.	TRBJ2-1	.	CATSPSRGTSYNEQFF	TGTGCCACCAGCCCATCCCGGGGGACGTCCTACAATGAGCAGTTCTTC
TRBV18	.	TRBJ1-1	.	CASSPTRDTEAFF	TGTGCCAGCTCACCAACTCGGGACACTGAAGCTTTCTTT
TRBV19	TRBD2	TRBJ2-5	.	CASSIELAEETQYF	TGTGCCAGTAGTATAGAACTAGCGGAAGAGACCCAGTACTTC
TRBV28	.	TRBJ1-3	once	CATAPQGPGNTIYF	TGTGCCACCGCGCCACAGGGTCCTGGAAACACCATATATTTT
TRBV28	.	TRBJ1-2	.	CASTTGTPNGYTF	TGTGCCAGCACTACAGGGACACCTAATGGCTACACCTTC
TRBV27	.	TRBJ1-1	.	CASSWSRVTEAFF	TGTGCCAGCAGTTGGTCCAGGGTCACTGAAGCTTTCTTT
TRBV20-1	.	TRBJ1-1	.	CSAHRYTEAFF	TGCAGTGCTCACAGGTACACTGAAGCTTTCTTT
TRBV18	TRBD1	TRBJ1-5	.	CASSPRTGQGYSNQPQHF	TGTGCCAGCTCGCCCCGGACAGGCCAAGGGTATAGCAATCAGCCCCAGCATTTT
TRBV5-4	TRBD2	TRBJ2-3	.	CASSLWEGQADTQYF	TGTGCCAGCAGCTTGTGGGAGGGCCAAGCAGATACGCAGTATTTT
TRBV25-1	TRBD2	TRBJ2-1	.	CASEAGGQFF	TGTGCCAGCGAGGCGGGGGGGCAGTTCTTC
TRBV3-1/TRBV3-2	.	TRBJ1-5	once	CASSQGQANQPQHF	TGTGCCAGCAGCCAAGGGCAGGCTAATCAGCCCCAGCATTTT